This note documents a single T cell receptor (beta chain) sequence. Its antigen is unidentified. TCRdb independently ran MiXCR on the reads; one entry per CDR3 protein. This sample has fewer than 850,000 distinct CDR3 sequences, with 25% to 35% found just once. This sample is part of a study of T cell repertoires in cytomegalovirus infection. Study findings and constraints: The ex vivo response was dominated by HLA-C-restricted CMV-specific TCR beta clonotypes.

CDR1 and CDR2 (germline): MNHNS, SASEGT. The germline V and J ends were trimmed by 6 bases and 2 bases, with 13 bases remaining between them. The CDR3 runs 14 residues. This rearrangement joins TRBV6-1 to TRBJ1-2; TRBD1 might be the D (6 bases). This sample comprised cultured CD8+ T cells from PBMCs, obtained from culture after CMV antigen stimulation. The TCR comes from a human donor in good health (CMV status not recorded). Some clones in this sample may be carry-over from other donors' samples. The CDR3 is CASRADSLNYGYTF. The CDR3 region has the DNA TGTGCCAGCAGAGCGGACAGCCTGAACTATGGCTACACCTTC.